The sequence of this T cell receptor (beta chain) was determined in a study of blood T cell repertoires in COVID-19. The overall study: The samples span acute and convalescent COVID-19 from the United States, Italy and Spain. PBMCs, B-cell-depleted T cells, or T cells were the source of the cDNA or gDNA that made up the material.

The V gene end was trimmed by 2 bases and the J gene end by 4 bases; junction bases not matched to a gene: 4. CDR1 and CDR2 (germline): SGHVS, FQNEAQ. The CDR3 runs to 15 residues. Original handling: Amplification with reference gene primers provided the estimates of nucleated cell counts. Repertoires were generated with immunoSEQ multiplex PCR, while TCRdb's copy carries only in-frame clones and drops some. V and J calls and clone size are given by that table; D and trimming were obtained from the DNA. The repertoire consists of about 270,000 clones, with about 89% occurring once and the leading ten covering approximately 9.8%.

The rearrangement links TRBV7-8 to TRBJ2-1; the match to TRBD2 covers 8 bases. The specimen sequenced was peripheral blood. The clonotype was recovered from a man in his forties who had recovered from COVID-19. The CDR3 DNA reads TGTGCCAGCAGCTTAATAGCTAGCGGGTACAATGAGCAGTTCTTC. Translated: CASSLIASGYNEQFF. Filled out from reference TRBV7-8 and TRBJ2-1, the complete variable domain reads GAGVSQSPRYKVAKRGQDVALRCDPISGHVSLFWYQQALGQGPEFLTYFQNEAQLDKSGLPSDRFFAERPEGSVSTLKIQRTQQEDSAVYLCASSLIASGYNEQFFGPGTRLTVL.